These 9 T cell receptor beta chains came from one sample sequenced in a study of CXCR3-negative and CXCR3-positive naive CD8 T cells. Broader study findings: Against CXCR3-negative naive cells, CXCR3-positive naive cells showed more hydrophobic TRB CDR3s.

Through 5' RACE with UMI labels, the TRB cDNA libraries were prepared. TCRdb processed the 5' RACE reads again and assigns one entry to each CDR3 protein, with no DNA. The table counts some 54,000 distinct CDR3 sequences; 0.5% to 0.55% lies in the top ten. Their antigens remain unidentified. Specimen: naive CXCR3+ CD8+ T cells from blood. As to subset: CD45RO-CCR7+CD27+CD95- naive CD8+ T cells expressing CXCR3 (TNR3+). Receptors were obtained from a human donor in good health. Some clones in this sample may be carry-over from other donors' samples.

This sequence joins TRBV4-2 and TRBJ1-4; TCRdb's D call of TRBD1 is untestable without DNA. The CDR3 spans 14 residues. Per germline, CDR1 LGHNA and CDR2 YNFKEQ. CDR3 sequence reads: CASNAGDGNEKLFF.

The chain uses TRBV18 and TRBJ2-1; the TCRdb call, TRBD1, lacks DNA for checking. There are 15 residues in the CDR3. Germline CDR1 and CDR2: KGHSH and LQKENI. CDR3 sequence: CASSPQGASYNEQFF.

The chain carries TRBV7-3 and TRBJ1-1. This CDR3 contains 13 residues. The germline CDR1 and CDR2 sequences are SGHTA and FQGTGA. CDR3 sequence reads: CASSQRGNTEAFF.

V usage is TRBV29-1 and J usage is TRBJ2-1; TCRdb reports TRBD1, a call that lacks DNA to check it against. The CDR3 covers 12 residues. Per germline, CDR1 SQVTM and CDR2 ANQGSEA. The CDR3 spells CSGDGNYNEQFF.

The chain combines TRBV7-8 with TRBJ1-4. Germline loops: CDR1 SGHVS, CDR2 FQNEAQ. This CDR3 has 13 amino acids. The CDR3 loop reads CASRPRPDEKLFF.

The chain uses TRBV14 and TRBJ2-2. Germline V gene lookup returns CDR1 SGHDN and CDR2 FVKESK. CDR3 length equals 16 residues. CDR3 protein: CASSQPPGPNTGELFF.

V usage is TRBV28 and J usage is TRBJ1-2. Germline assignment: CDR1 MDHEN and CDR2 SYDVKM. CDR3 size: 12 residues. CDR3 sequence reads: CASSDSGYGYTF.

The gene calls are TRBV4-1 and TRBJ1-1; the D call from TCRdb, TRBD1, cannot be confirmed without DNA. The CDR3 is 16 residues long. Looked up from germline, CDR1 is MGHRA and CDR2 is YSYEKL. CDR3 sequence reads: CASSQFPGTGHTEAFF.

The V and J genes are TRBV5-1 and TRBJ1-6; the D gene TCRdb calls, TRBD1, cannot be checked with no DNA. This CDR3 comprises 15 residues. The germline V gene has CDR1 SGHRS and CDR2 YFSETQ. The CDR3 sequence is CASSLWGQGGSPLHF.